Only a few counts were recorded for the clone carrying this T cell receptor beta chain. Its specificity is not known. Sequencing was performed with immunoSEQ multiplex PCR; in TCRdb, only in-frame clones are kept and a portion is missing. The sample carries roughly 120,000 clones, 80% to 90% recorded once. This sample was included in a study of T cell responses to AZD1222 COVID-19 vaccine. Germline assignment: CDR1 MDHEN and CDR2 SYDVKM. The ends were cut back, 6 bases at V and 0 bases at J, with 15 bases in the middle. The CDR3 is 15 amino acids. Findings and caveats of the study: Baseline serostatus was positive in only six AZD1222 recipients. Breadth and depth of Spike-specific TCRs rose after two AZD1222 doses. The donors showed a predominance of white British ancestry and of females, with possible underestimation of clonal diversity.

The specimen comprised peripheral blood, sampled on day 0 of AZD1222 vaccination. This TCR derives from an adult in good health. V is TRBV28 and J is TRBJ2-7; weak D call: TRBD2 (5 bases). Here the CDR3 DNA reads TGTGCCAGCAGGCCCGGTGGGGAGTCCTCCTACGAGCAGTACTTC. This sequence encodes CASRPGGESSYEQYF.